This TCR beta chain came from a study of a mutant IDH1 vaccine in newly diagnosed glioma. About the study: Patients received vaccination from 4-6 weeks after radiotherapy alone, or with temozolomide cycles.

Time point reported: week 35, safety follow-up. It was 300 ug of mutant IDH1 20-mer peptide that made up each vaccine dose, given with topical imiquimod. At weeks 1, 3, 5, 7, 11, 15, 19 and 23, patients received a vaccination, eight in all. Regarding this clone: As yet, its antigen is unknown.

The CDR3 extends over 13 amino acids. CDR1 MNHEY and CDR2 SVGAGI come from the germline V gene. The V and J ends lost 5 bases and 7 bases respectively, with 14 bases between them. The assay was immunoSEQ multiplex PCR, and TCRdb's table has in-frame clones only and misses some. The sample holds tens of thousands of clones, approximately 90% seen once. The sequencing here drew on PBMCs, taken from a glioma patient whose treatment included an IDH1 peptide vaccine. This rearrangement joins TRBV6-5 to TRBJ2-5, with D perhaps being TRBD1 or TRBD2 (5 bases each). The TCR was taken from a man aged 35 to 55 with glioma. The CDR3 region is CASSQEAQGTQYF. The CDR3 DNA reads TGTGCCAGCAGTCAGGAGGCCCAGGGGACCCAGTACTTC.